This T cell receptor (beta chain) was observed in a study of liver allograft versus peripheral blood T cells. Study-wide context: Repertoires from peripheral blood of liver transplant recipients were compared with those inside their transplanted livers. The study's findings and limits: The authors reported that T cell receptor repertoires inside liver allografts differed from those in peripheral blood.

By proportion, this clonotype is medium-sized. Its matching antigen is unknown. Germline V gene lookup returns CDR1 KGHSH and CDR2 LQKENI. The trim removed 0 bases at V and 7 bases at J, leaving 11 bases unmatched. This CDR3 has 16 residues. MiXCR, applied by TCRdb to the reads, yields one record per CDR3 protein. The sample includes several thousand distinct CDR3 sequences, roughly 15% of them seen just once. This TCR came from a human patient who had a liver transplant. Some T cells may have originated in the graft donor. The rearrangement joins TRBV18 to TRBJ1-2; 7 nucleotides match TRBD1. CDR3 nucleotide sequence: TGTGCCAGCTCACCACCGGGAGTTGAGGGGGCACTTGGCTACACCTTC. This codes for CASSPPGVEGALGYTF. The variable domain in full, completed from reference TRBV18 and TRBJ1-2, reads NAGVMQNPRHLVRRRGQEARLRCSPMKGHSHVYWYRQLPEEGLKFMVYLQKENIIDESGMPKERFSAEFPKEGPSILRIQQVVRGDSAAYFCASSPPGVEGALGYTFGSGTRLTVV.